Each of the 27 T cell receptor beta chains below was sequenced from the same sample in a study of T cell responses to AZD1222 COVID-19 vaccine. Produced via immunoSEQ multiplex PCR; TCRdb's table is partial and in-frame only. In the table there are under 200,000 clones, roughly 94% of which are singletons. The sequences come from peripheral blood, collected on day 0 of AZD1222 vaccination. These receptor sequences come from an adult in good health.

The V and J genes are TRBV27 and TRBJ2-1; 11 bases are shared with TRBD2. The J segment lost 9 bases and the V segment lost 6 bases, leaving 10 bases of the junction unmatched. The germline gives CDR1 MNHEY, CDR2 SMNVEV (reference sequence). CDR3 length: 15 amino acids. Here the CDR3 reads CASSTLAGGTFEQFF. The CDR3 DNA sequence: TGTGCCAGCAGCACTCTAGCGGGAGGAACTTTTGAGCAGTTCTTC.

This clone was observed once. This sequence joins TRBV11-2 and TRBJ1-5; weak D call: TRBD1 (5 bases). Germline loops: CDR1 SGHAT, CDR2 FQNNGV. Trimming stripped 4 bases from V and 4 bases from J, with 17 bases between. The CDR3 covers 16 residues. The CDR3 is CASSSAPPGPNQPQHF. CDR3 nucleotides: TGTGCCAGCAGCTCCGCCCCCCCGGGGCCAAATCAGCCCCAGCATTTT. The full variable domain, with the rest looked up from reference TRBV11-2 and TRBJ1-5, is EAGVAQSPRYKIIEKRQSVAFWCNPISGHATLYWYQQILGQGPKLLIQFQNNGVVDDSQLPKDRFSAERLKGVDSTLKIQPAKLEDSAVYLCASSSAPPGPNQPQHFGDGTRLSIL.

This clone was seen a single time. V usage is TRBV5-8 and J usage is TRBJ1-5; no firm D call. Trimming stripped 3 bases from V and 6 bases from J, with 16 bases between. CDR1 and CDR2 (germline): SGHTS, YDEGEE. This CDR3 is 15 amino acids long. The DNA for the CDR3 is TGTGCCAGCAGCTCACGGACGGGCGCGGGTCAGCCCCAGCATTTT. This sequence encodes CASSSRTGAGQPQHF.

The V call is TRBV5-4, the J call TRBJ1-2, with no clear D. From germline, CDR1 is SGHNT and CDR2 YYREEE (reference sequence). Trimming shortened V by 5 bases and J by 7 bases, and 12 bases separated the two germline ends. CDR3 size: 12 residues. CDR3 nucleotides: TGTGCCAGCAGTTCTACGGGGTTTGGCTACACCTTC. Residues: CASSSTGFGYTF.

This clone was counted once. CDR3 coding DNA: TGTGCCAGCAGTGAAAATCAGGCAGGGGGCGAAAAACTGTTTTTT. Translated: CASSENQAGGEKLFF. This chain links TRBV6-1 with TRBJ1-4; 8 nucleotides line up with TRBD1. Germline V gene data show CDR1 as MNHNS and CDR2 as SASEGT. The CDR3 extends over 15 amino acids. V trimming: 2 bases; J trimming: 8 bases; junction bases outside the gene matches: 7.

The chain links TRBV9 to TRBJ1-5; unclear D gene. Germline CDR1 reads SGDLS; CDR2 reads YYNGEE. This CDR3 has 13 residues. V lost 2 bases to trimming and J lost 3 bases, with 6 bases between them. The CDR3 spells CASSVSTNQPQHF. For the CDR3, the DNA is TGTGCCAGCAGCGTGTCAACCAATCAGCCCCAGCATTTT.

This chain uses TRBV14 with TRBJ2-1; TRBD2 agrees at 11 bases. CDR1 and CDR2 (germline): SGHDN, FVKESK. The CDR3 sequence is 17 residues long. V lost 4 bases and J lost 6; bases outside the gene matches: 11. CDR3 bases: TGTGCCAGCAGCCCGTTCCTCCTAGCGGGAGGATTCAATGAGCAGTTCTTC. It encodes CASSPFLLAGGFNEQFF.

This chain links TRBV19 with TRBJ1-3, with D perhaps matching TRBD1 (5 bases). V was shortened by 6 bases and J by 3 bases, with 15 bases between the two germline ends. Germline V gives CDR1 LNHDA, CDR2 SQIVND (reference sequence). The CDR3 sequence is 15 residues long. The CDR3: CASRADRTIGNTIYF. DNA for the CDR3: TGTGCCAGTAGGGCCGACAGAACCATTGGAAACACCATATATTTT.

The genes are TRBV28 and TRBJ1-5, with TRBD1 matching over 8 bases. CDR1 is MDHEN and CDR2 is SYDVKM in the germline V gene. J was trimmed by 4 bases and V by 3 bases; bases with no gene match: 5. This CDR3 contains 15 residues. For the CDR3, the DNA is TGTGCCAGCAGTTTCCGCCGGACAGGGAATCAGCCCCAGCATTTT. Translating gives CASSFRRTGNQPQHF.

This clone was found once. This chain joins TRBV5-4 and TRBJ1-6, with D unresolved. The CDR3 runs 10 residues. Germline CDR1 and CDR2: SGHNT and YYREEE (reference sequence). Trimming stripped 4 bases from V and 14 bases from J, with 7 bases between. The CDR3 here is CASSPQSLHF. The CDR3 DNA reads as TGTGCCAGCAGCCCTCAATCCCTCCACTTT.

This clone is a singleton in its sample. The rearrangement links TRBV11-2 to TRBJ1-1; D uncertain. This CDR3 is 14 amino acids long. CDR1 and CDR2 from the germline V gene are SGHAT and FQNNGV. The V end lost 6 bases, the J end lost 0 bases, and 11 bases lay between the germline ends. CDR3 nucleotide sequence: TGTGCCAGCAGTGGAGGGTTTGTGAACACTGAAGCTTTCTTT. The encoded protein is CASSGGFVNTEAFF. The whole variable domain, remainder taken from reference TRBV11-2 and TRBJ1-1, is EAGVAQSPRYKIIEKRQSVAFWCNPISGHATLYWYQQILGQGPKLLIQFQNNGVVDDSQLPKDRFSAERLKGVDSTLKIQPAKLEDSAVYLCASSGGFVNTEAFFGQGTRLTVV.

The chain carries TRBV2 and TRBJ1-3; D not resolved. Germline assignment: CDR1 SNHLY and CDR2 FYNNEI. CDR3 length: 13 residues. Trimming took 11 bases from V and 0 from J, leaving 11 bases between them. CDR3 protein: CAGHTISGNTIYF. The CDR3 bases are TGTGCCGGTCACACAATCTCTGGAAACACCATATATTTT.

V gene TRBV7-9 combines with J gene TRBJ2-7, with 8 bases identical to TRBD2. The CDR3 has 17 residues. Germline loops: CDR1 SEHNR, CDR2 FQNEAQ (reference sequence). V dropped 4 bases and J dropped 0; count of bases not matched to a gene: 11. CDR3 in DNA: TGTGCCAGCAGCTCTCTTCTTGTACTAGCGGACTCCTACGAGCAGTACTTC. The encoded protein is CASSSLLVLADSYEQYF.

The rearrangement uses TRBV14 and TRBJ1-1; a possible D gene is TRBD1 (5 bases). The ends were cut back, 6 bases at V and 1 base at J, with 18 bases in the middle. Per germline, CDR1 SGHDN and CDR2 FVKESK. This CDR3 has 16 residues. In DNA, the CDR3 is TGTGCCAGCAGTCTACGCCCAGGGAAGGGGAACACTGAAGCTTTCTTT. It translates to CASSLRPGKGNTEAFF.

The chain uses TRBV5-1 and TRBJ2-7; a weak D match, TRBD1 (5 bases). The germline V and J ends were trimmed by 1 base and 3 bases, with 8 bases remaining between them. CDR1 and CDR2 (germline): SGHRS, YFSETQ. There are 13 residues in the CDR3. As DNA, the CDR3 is TGCGCCAGCAGCTTGCAGGGTGGCTACGAGCAGTACTTC. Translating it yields CASSLQGGYEQYF.

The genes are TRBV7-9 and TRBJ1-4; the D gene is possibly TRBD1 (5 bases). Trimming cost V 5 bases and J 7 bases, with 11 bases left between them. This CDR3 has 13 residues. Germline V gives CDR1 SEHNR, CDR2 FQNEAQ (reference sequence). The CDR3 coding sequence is TGTGCCAGCAGCCTCGGGGGGAGTGAAAAACTGTTTTTT. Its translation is CASSLGGSEKLFF.

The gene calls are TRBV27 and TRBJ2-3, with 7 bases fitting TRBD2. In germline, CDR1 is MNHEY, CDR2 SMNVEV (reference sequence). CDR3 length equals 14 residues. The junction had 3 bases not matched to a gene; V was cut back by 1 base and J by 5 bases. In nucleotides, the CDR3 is TGTGCCAGCAGTTTATTGGGGGGGGGAGATACGCAGTATTTT. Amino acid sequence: CASSLLGGGDTQYF.

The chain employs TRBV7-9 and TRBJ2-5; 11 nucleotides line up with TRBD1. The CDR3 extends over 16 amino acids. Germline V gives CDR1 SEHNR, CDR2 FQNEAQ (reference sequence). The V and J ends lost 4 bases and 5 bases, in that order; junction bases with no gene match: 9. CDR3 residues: CASSYPGTGGTETQYF. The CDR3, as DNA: TGTGCCAGCAGCTACCCCGGGACAGGGGGTACGGAGACCCAGTACTTC.

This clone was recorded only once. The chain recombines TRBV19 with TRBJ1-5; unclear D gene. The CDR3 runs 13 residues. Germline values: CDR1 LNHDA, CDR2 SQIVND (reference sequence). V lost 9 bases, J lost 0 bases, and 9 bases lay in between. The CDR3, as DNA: TGTGCCAGCCACGGTGGTAGCAATCAGCCCCAGCATTTT. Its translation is CASHGGSNQPQHF.

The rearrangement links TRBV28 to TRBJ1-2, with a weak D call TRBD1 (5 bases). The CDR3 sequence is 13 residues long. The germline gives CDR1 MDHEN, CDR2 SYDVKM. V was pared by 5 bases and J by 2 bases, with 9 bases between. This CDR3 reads CASSGDGNYGYTF. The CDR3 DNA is TGTGCCAGCAGTGGGGACGGGAACTATGGCTACACCTTC.

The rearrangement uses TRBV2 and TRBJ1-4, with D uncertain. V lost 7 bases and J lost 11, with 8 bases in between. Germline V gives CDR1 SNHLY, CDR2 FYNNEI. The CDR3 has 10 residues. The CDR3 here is CASMYSKLFF. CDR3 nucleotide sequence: TGTGCCAGCATGTACAGTAAACTGTTTTTT.

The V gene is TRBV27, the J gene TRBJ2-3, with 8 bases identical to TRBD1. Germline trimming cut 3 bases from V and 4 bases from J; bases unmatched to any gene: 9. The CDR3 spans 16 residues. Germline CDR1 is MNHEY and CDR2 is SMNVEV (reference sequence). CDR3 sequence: CASSFRSGGRADTQYF. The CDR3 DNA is TGTGCCAGCAGTTTCCGGTCAGGGGGCCGGGCAGATACGCAGTATTTT.

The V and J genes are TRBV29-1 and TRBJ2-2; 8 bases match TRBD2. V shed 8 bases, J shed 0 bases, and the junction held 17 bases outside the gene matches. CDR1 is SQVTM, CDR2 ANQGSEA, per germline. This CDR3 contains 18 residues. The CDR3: CSHPTLGTRNSNTGELFF. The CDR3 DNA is TGCAGCCACCCGACCCTCGGGACTAGAAATTCGAACACCGGGGAGCTGTTTTTT.

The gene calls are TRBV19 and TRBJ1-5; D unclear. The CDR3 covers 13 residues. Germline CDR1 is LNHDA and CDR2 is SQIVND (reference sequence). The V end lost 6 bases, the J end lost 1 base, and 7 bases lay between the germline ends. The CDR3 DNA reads TGTGCCAGTAGCACCGACAGCAATCAGCCCCAGCATTTT. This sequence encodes CASSTDSNQPQHF.

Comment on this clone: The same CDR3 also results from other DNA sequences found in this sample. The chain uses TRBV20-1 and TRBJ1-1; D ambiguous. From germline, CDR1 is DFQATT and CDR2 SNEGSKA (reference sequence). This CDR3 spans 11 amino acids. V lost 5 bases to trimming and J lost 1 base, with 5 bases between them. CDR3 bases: TGCAGTGCTCCCCGGAACACTGAAGCTTTCTTT. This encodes CSAPRNTEAFF.

The DNA for the CDR3 is TGTGCCAGTAGTGCTAATATACTAGCAGGGTCCTACGAGCAGTACTTC. This sequence encodes CASSANILAGSYEQYF. The chain combines TRBV19 with TRBJ2-7; possibly TRBD2 for D (6 bases). Trimming left V 5 bases short and J 1 base short, with 18 bases between. This CDR3 is built from 16 residues. Germline V gene data show CDR1 as LNHDA and CDR2 as SQIVND (reference sequence).

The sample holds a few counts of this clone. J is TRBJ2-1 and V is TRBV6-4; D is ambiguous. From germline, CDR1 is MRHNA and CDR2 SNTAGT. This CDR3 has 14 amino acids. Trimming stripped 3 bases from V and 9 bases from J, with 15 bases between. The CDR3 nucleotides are TGTGCCAGCAGTGAGGGCAGTGCTACGGGTGAGCAGTTCTTC. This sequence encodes CASSEGSATGEQFF.